This entry lists 21 T cell receptor beta chains sequenced from one sample in a study of T cell responses to AZD1222 COVID-19 vaccine. This table comes from immunoSEQ multiplex PCR, and its TCRdb copy is limited to in-frame clones, with some not included. The sample comprises around 160,000 clones, approximately 94% of which are singletons, and roughly 2% rests with the top ten. The sample was peripheral blood, taken on day 0 of AZD1222 vaccination. The receptors were gathered from an adult in good health.

The chain combines TRBV5-1 with TRBJ1-6; a weak D match, TRBD1 (6 bases). Trimming took off 3 bases at V and 7 bases at J, with 14 bases between the two ends. The CDR3 is 15 residues long. Germline V gene sequence: CDR1 SGHRS, CDR2 YFSETQ. For the CDR3, the DNA is TGCGCCAGCAGCTACTCATGGACAGAGAATTCACCCCTCCACTTT. As protein: CASSYSWTENSPLHF. The whole variable domain, remainder taken from reference TRBV5-1 and TRBJ1-6, is KAGVTQTPRYLIKTRGQQVTLSCSPISGHRSVSWYQQTPGQGLQFLFEYFSETQRNKGNFPGRFSGRQFSNSRSEMNVSTLELGDSALYLCASSYSWTENSPLHFGNGTRLTVT.

The chain joins TRBV4-1 to TRBJ2-3; 8 bases are a match to TRBD1. Germline V gene data show CDR1 as MGHRA and CDR2 as YSYEKL. The CDR3 covers 15 residues. V shed 5 bases, J shed 3 bases, and the junction held 7 bases outside the gene matches. DNA of the CDR3: TGCGCCAGCAGCAACGGACAGGGTGGAACAGATACGCAGTATTTT. It is translated as CASSNGQGGTDTQYF.

The genes are TRBV21-1 and TRBJ2-7; TRBD2, as called in the table, went unchecked against the DNA. TRBV21-1 is listed as a pseudogene. The CDR3 sequence is 18 residues long. CDR3 sequence (DNA): TGTGCCAGCAGCAAAGGACTAGCGGGAGGACCATTATATTACGAGCAGTACTTC. Amino acids: CASSKGLAGGPLYYEQYF.

J is TRBJ1-1 and V is TRBV12-3 or TRBV12-4; no reliable D call. The length of the CDR3 is 13 residues. V was trimmed by 7 bases and J by 1 base, leaving 10 bases between them. The CDR3 nucleotides are TGTGCCAGCAATTTCCAACCGAACACTGAAGCTTTCTTT. As protein: CASNFQPNTEAFF.

J is TRBJ2-5 and V is TRBV7-9; 11 bases are a match to TRBD2. With V trimmed by 11 bases and J by 2 bases, 10 bases remained unmatched. Germline V gene data show CDR1 as SEHNR and CDR2 as FQNEAQ (reference sequence). The CDR3 consists of 15 residues. CDR3 residues: CARGGLAVLQETQYF. CDR3 coding DNA: TGTGCCCGGGGGGGACTAGCGGTCTTACAAGAGACCCAGTACTTC.

The chain links TRBV5-1 to TRBJ2-1, with 10 bases aligning to TRBD2. Germline trimming cut 4 bases from V and 6 bases from J; bases unmatched to any gene: 7. Per the germline V gene, CDR1 is SGHRS and CDR2 is YFSETQ. This CDR3 contains 15 residues. The DNA for the CDR3 is TGCGCCAGCAGCCCTTTAGCGGGGGGCTTCAATGAGCAGTTCTTC. Translation: CASSPLAGGFNEQFF.

The V and J genes are TRBV9 and TRBJ1-5; D not resolved. The CDR3 sequence is 13 residues long. Trimming took off 0 bases at V and 3 bases at J, with 4 bases between the two ends. From germline, CDR1 is SGDLS and CDR2 YYNGEE. CDR3 residues: CASSVDLNQPQHF. In nucleotides, the CDR3 is TGTGCCAGCAGCGTAGACCTCAATCAGCCCCAGCATTTT.

This chain links TRBV30 with TRBJ1-1; the D gene is possibly TRBD1 (6 bases). The CDR3 extends over 12 amino acids. The V end lost 1 base, the J end lost 7 bases, and 10 bases lay between the germline ends. Germline lookup yields CDR1 GTSNPN and CDR2 SVGIG (reference sequence). The DNA of the CDR3 is TGTGCCTGGAGTGGACAGGCCCGTGAAGCTTTCTTT. Translation gives CAWSGQAREAFF.

The CDR3 reads CASSDRVGRSSTDTQYF. The CDR3 coding sequence is TGTGCCAGCAGTGATAGGGTGGGTCGATCTAGCACAGATACGCAGTATTTT. The genes are TRBV2 and TRBJ2-3; D remains ambiguous. The length of the CDR3 is 17 residues. The ends were cut back, 3 bases at V and 0 bases at J, with 16 bases in the middle. Germline V gene sequence: CDR1 SNHLY, CDR2 FYNNEI.

A note on this clone: This sample also contains other DNA sequences that code for the same CDR3. V gene TRBV28 combines with J gene TRBJ1-1, with D uncertain. With 5 bases removed from V and 1 base from J, the gap between germline ends came to 11 bases. Per germline, CDR1 MDHEN and CDR2 SYDVKM. The CDR3 contains 14 residues. The CDR3 loop reads CASSPRTGNTEAFF. In DNA, the CDR3 is TGTGCCAGCAGTCCCCGTACCGGGAACACTGAAGCTTTCTTT.

V gene TRBV2 combines with J gene TRBJ2-1; 11 bases are shared with TRBD2. J lost 1 base, V lost 7 bases, and 3 bases had no gene match. CDR1 is SNHLY and CDR2 is FYNNEI in the germline V gene. This CDR3 contains 15 residues. The CDR3 protein is CASKRLAGSYNEQFF. The DNA of the CDR3 is TGTGCCAGCAAGCGACTAGCGGGGTCCTACAATGAGCAGTTCTTC.

The chain recombines TRBV14 with TRBJ1-1, with D hard to call. Germline V gene lookup returns CDR1 SGHDN and CDR2 FVKESK. This CDR3 is built from 15 residues. V was trimmed by 1 base and J by 4 bases, leaving 13 bases between them. In DNA form, the CDR3 reads TGTGCCAGCAGCCAAGCGCGGGTGATGAGCACTGAAGCTTTCTTT. It is translated as CASSQARVMSTEAFF. The whole variable domain, remainder taken from reference TRBV14 and TRBJ1-1, is EAGVTQFPSHSVIEKGQTVTLRCDPISGHDNLYWYRRVMGKEIKFLLHFVKESKQDESGMPNNRFLAERTGGTYSTLKVQPAELEDSGVYFCASSQARVMSTEAFFGQGTRLTVV.

This sequence joins TRBV5-6 and TRBJ1-4; D gene uncertain. Deletions cut 5 bases from V and 8 bases from J, with 19 bases between. This CDR3 is built from 15 residues. Looked up from germline, CDR1 is SGHDT and CDR2 is YYEEEE. CDR3 nucleotide sequence: TGTGCCAGCAGTCTCACCCCGGGAGGAGGCGAAAAACTGTTTTTT. Protein product: CASSLTPGGGEKLFF.

This clone occurred a few times. V is TRBV18 and J is TRBJ2-1; D ambiguous. Germline lookup yields CDR1 KGHSH and CDR2 LQKENI. The CDR3 sequence is 13 residues long. The germline V and J ends were trimmed by 6 bases and 0 bases, with 6 bases remaining between them. CDR3: CASSLASYNEQFF. The CDR3 bases are TGTGCCAGCTCCCTGGCCTCCTACAATGAGCAGTTCTTC.

The count of this clone is one. This chain connects TRBV19 to TRBJ1-2, with TRBD1 as a possible D gene (6 bases). The germline CDR1 and CDR2 sequences are LNHDA and SQIVND (reference sequence). With 1 base removed from V and 7 bases from J, the gap between germline ends came to 16 bases. CDR3 length: 15 residues. The CDR3 sequence: CASSIGATGPGGYTF. The CDR3 bases are TGTGCCAGTAGTATAGGCGCGACAGGTCCTGGTGGCTACACCTTC.

The V and J genes are TRBV7-6 and TRBJ1-1; D is perhaps TRBD1 (5 bases). The CDR3 length is 17 residues. Germline CDR1 reads SGHVS; CDR2 reads FNYEAQ. V lost 5 bases, J lost 3 bases, and 22 bases lay in between. The DNA of the CDR3 is TGTGCCAGCAGCAAGGGGCAGGAGGGTCTTAGAGACACTGAAGCTTTCTTT. It is translated as CASSKGQEGLRDTEAFF.

Here the CDR3 DNA reads TGCGCCAGCAGCCTGACAGGCCCGTATGAAGCTTTCTTT. It translates to CASSLTGPYEAFF. The J gene is TRBJ1-1, the V gene TRBV4-1; D may be TRBD1 (6 bases). Trimming took off 4 bases at V and 7 bases at J, with 13 bases between the two ends. The CDR3 consists of 13 residues. Germline-derived CDR1 and CDR2 are MGHRA and YSYEKL.

The rearrangement uses TRBV5-5 and TRBJ1-1; no firm D call. The CDR3 is 12 amino acids. From germline, CDR1 is SGHKS and CDR2 YYEKEE (reference sequence). The V end lost 6 bases, the J end lost 5 bases, and 11 bases lay between the germline ends. The DNA for the CDR3 is TGTGCCAGCATGGGATCGAGTACTGAAGCTTTCTTT. Amino acids: CASMGSSTEAFF. The variable domain in full, completed from reference TRBV5-5 and TRBJ1-1, reads DAGVTQSPTHLIKTRGQQVTLRCSPISGHKSVSWYQQVLGQGPQFIFQYYEKEERGRGNFPDRFSARQFPNYSSELNVNALLLGDSALYLCASMGSSTEAFFGQGTRLTVV.

This chain joins TRBV9 and TRBJ2-5; tentatively, D is TRBD1 (5 bases). V dropped 0 bases and J dropped 5 bases, with 14 bases sitting between them. This CDR3 spans 15 amino acids. Germline assignment: CDR1 SGDLS and CDR2 YYNGEE. CDR3 protein: CASSVVGAEWETQYF. The CDR3 nucleotides are TGTGCCAGCAGCGTAGTAGGGGCCGAATGGGAGACCCAGTACTTC.

The genes are TRBV6-5 and TRBJ2-7, with D uncertain. The V end was cut by 6 bases, the J end by 3 bases, with 9 bases between. CDR3 size: 12 residues. Germline-derived CDR1 and CDR2 are MNHEY and SVGAGI. The CDR3 loop reads CASSANSYEQYF. The CDR3 nucleotides read TGTGCCAGCAGCGCCAACAGCTACGAGCAGTACTTC.

The CDR3 coding sequence is TGTGCCAGCAGTACGGGGGGGCAGGGATTCACTGAAGCTTTCTTT. Translation: CASSTGGQGFTEAFF. The chain joins TRBV6-5 to TRBJ1-1, with a tentative D call TRBD1 (6 bases). Germline V lookup: CDR1 MNHEY, CDR2 SVGAGI. V was shortened by 5 bases and J by 4 bases, with 17 bases between the two germline ends. This CDR3 comprises 15 residues.